This section outlines one TCR beta chain sequence together with its context. Germline V gene sequence: CDR1 KGHSH, CDR2 LQKENI. J gave up 1 base and V 4 bases, and 3 bases lay outside the gene matches. The CDR3 length is 14 residues. This table comes from immunoSEQ multiplex PCR, and its TCRdb copy is limited to in-frame clones, with some not included. This repertoire shows 40,000 to 50,000 clones, roughly 87% found once; its top ten account for over 0.55%. The data belong to a study of T cell changes during pregnancy in multiple sclerosis. The sequence was obtained from a female donor with multiple sclerosis, enrolled in a pregnancy study. The chain couples TRBV18 to TRBJ2-5, with TRBD2 matching over 7 bases. The starting material was CD4+ T cells from peripheral blood mononuclear cells, obtained in the first trimester of pregnancy. CDR3 coding DNA: TGTGCCAGCTCACGCCTAGCGGTCCAAGAGACCCAGTACTTC. Its protein product is CASSRLAVQETQYF.